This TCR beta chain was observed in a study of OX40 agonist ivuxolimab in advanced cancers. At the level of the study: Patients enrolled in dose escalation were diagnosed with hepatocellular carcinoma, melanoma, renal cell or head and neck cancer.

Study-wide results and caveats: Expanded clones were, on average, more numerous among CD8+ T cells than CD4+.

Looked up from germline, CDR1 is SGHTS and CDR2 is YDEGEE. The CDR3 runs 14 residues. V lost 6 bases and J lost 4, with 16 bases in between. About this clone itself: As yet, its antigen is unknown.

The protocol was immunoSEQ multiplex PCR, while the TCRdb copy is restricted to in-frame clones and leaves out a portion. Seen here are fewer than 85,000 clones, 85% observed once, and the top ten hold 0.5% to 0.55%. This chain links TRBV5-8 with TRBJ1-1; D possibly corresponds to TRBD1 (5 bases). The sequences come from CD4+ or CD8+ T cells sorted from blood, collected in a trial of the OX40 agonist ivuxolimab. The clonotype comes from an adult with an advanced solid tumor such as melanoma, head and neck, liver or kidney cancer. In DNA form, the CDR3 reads TGTGCCAGCACCAGGATCCCCGGGACCACTGAAGCTTTCTTT. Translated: CASTRIPGTTEAFF. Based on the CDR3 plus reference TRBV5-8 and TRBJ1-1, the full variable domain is EAGVTQSPTHLIKTRGQQATLRCSPISGHTSVYWYQQALGLGLQFLLWYDEGEERNRGNFPPRFSGRQFPNYSSELNVNALELEDSALYLCASTRIPGTTEAFFGQGTRLTVV.